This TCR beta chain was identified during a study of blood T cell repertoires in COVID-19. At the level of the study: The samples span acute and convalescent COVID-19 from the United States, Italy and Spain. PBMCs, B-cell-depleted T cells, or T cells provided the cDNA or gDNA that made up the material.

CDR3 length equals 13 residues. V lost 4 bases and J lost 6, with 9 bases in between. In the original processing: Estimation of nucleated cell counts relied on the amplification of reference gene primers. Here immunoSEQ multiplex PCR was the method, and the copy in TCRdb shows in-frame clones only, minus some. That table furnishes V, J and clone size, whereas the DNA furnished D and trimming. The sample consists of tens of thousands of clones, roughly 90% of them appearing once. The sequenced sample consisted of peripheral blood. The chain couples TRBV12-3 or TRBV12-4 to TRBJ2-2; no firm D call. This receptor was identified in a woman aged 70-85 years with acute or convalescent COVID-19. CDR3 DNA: TGTGCCAGCAGTTCTACGTTGGCCGGGGAGCTGTTTTTT. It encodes CASSSTLAGELFF.